This T cell receptor (beta chain) was retrieved from a study of T-cell memory formation after mild COVID-19. In germline, CDR1 is MDHEN, CDR2 SYDVKM. Trimming removed 3 bases from V and 3 bases from J, with 12 bases in between. This CDR3 spans 14 amino acids. One entry per CDR3 protein, called by TCRdb with MiXCR from the 5' RACE reads. Among approximately 490,000 distinct CDR3 sequences listed, roughly 20% were seen once. The V gene is TRBV28, the J gene TRBJ2-7; D is perhaps TRBD1 (5 bases). Sequenced material: PBMCs or a T cell subset sorted from them (not recorded which). This sequence originates from an adult woman who had mild COVID-19 (a few samples of this study predate the infection). Cell type and time point are not known. DNA of the CDR3: TGTGCCAGCAGTTTGGCAGGGCCGCTCTACGAGCAGTACTTC. This gives the protein CASSLAGPLYEQYF.